Below, one T cell receptor (beta chain) is given with its context. This entry belongs to a study of blood T cell repertoires in COVID-19. Here immunoSEQ multiplex PCR was the method, and the copy in TCRdb shows in-frame clones only, minus some. The table has more than 25,000 clones, about nine tenths seen once. V gave up 4 bases and J gave up 3 bases, with 7 bases separating them. Germline loops: CDR1 SNHLY, CDR2 FYNNEI. The CDR3 has 13 residues. V and J are TRBV2 and TRBJ1-5; D is ambiguous. The sequenced material came from peripheral blood. This TCR was sampled from a man in his 70s with active or convalescent COVID-19. CDR3 coding DNA: TGTGCCAGCAGTGTGGGCAACAATCAGCCCCAGCATTTT. Translated, it gives CASSVGNNQPQHF.